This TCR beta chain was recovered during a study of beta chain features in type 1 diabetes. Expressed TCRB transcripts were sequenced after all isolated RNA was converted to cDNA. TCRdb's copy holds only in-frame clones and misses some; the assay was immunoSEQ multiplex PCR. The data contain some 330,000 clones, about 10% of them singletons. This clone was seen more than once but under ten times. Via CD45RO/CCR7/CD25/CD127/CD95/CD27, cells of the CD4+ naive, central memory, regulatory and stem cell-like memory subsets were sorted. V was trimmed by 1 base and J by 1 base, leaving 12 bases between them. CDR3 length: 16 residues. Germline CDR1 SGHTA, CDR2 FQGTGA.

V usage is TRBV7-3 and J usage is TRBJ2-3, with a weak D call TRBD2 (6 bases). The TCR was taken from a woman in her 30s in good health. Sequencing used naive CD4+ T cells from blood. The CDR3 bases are TGTGCCAGCAGCTTAATGCGGGGAAAGGGCACAGATACGCAGTATTTT. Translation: CASSLMRGKGTDTQYF.